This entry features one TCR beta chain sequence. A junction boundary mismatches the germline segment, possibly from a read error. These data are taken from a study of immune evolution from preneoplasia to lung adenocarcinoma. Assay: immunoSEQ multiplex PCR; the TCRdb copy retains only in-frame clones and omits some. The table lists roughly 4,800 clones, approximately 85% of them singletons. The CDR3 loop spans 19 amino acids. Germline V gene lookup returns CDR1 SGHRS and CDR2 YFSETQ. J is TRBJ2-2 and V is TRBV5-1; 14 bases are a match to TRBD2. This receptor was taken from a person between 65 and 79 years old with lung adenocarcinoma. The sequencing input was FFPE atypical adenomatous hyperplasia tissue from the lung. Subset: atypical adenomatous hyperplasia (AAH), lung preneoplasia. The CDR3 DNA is TGCGCCAGCAGCTCAACCGGGACTAGCGGGAGATGGGAAACCGGAGAGCTGTTTTTT. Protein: CASSSTGTSGRWETGELFF.